Shown below are 10 T cell receptor beta chains from a single sample sequenced in a study of T cells in Graves' hyperthyroidism and ophthalmopathy. Amplified regions were TCR beta CDR3 sequences from RNA transcripts. HTBI primers were used for first-round RT-PCR of the TCR CDR3. TCRdb reanalysed the multiplex PCR reads using MiXCR and keeps one entry per CDR3 protein. The sample lists 690,000 or so distinct CDR3 sequences, approximately 18% occurring once. The sequenced sample consisted of blood. The receptors shown here come from a woman in her fifties or sixties with Graves' hyperthyroidism that later progressed to Graves' ophthalmopathy.

Many counts were recorded for this clonotype. V gene TRBV5-1 combines with J gene TRBJ2-7; D uncertain. Trimming took 0 bases from V and 3 from J, leaving 10 bases between them. From germline, CDR1 is SGHRS and CDR2 YFSETQ. The CDR3 spans 14 residues. Here the CDR3 reads CASSLDIVSYEQYF. The CDR3 region has the DNA TGCGCCAGCAGCTTGGATATAGTAAGCTACGAGCAGTACTTC. The variable domain in full, completed from reference TRBV5-1 and TRBJ2-7, reads KAGVTQTPRYLIKTRGQQVTLSCSPISGHRSVSWYQQTPGQGLQFLFEYFSETQRNKGNFPGRFSGRQFSNSRSEMNVSTLELGDSALYLCASSLDIVSYEQYFGPGTRLTVT.

This clonotype was recorded many times. In DNA, the CDR3 is TGTGCCAGCAGGGGCCCGGTAGTAGCCGGGACGGATACGCAGTATTTT. Amino acid sequence: CASRGPVVAGTDTQYF. This chain uses TRBV6-1 with TRBJ2-3, with D perhaps matching TRBD1 or TRBD2 (5 bases each). The CDR3 is 16 amino acids. The V end was cut by 6 bases, the J end by 6 bases, with 22 bases between. The germline gives CDR1 MNHNS, CDR2 SASEGT.

In this sample, this clonotype turned up many times. V is TRBV7-3 and J is TRBJ2-1, with a tentative D call TRBD1 (6 bases). The CDR3 extends over 15 amino acids. Germline CDR1 and CDR2: SGHTA and FQGTGA. V dropped 5 bases and J dropped 9 bases, with 20 bases sitting between them. CDR3 sequence: CASSRNQGPDGEQFF. CDR3 sequence (DNA): TGTGCCAGCAGCCGAAATCAGGGGCCGGATGGTGAGCAGTTCTTC.

This clonotype occurred many times. The V call is TRBV19, the J call TRBJ1-1, with D unclear. The germline CDR1 and CDR2 sequences are LNHDA and SQIVND (reference sequence). The V and J ends lost 6 bases and 3 bases respectively, with 17 bases between them. There are 15 residues in the CDR3. The DNA of the CDR3 is TGTGCCAGTAGCCCGGGCTTTTCCGGGGACACTGAAGCTTTCTTT. Its protein is CASSPGFSGDTEAFF.

The table lists this clonotype with a few counts. The chain joins TRBV18 to TRBJ2-2; 7 bases align to TRBD1. The DNA end lines up better with TRBJ1-1; the J call may be wrong. The germline V gene has CDR1 KGHSH and CDR2 LQKENI. The CDR3 is 13 residues long. CDR3 in amino acids: CASSPGQERGAFF. DNA for the CDR3: TGTGCCAGCTCACCAGGACAGGAGCGGGGAGCTTTCTTT.

The CDR3 region has the DNA TGTGCCAGCAGCTACAGGGGGAGGCGGGATGAAAAACTGTTTTTT. It is translated as CASSYRGRRDEKLFF. J is TRBJ1-4 and V is TRBV5-6; 8 bases are a match to TRBD1. This CDR3 comprises 15 residues. The germline V gene has CDR1 SGHDT and CDR2 YYEEEE. V trimming: 3 bases; J trimming: 6 bases; junction bases outside the gene matches: 7.

This clonotype was counted between two and nine times. This chain uses TRBV6-1 with TRBJ2-4, with D uncertain. This CDR3 spans 13 amino acids. In germline, CDR1 is MNHNS, CDR2 SASEGT. The ends were cut back, 9 bases at V and 1 base at J, with 10 bases in the middle. CDR3 nucleotide sequence: TGTGCCAGTTGCGAGGCGGCCAAAAACATTCAGTACTTC. Translation gives CASCEAAKNIQYF.

The sample holds many counts of this clonotype. V usage is TRBV7-2 and J usage is TRBJ2-1; weak D call: TRBD1 (5 bases). The germline gives CDR1 SGHTA, CDR2 FQGNSA. V lost 1 base, J lost 0 bases, and 10 bases lay in between. The CDR3 is 16 amino acids. CDR3 sequence: CASSLVPGRSYNEQFF. The CDR3 region has the DNA TGTGCCAGCAGCTTAGTCCCAGGGCGCTCCTACAATGAGCAGTTCTTC.

The V and J genes are TRBV6-1 and TRBJ1-3; D gene uncertain. V dropped 6 bases and J dropped 0 bases, with 9 bases sitting between them. CDR3 size: 14 residues. Germline V gene lookup returns CDR1 MNHNS and CDR2 SASEGT. CDR3 residues: CASRRADSGNTIYF. Here the CDR3 DNA reads TGTGCCAGCAGAAGGGCCGACTCTGGAAACACCATATATTTT.

This clonotype was detected ten times or more. This chain connects TRBV11-1 to TRBJ2-2; either TRBD1 or TRBD2 may supply D (5 bases each). Germline CDR1 is SGHAT and CDR2 is FQDESV (reference sequence). Deletions cut 3 bases from V and 3 bases from J, with 20 bases between. The CDR3 is 18 amino acids. CDR3 region: CASSLFLVGDADTGELFF. CDR3 coding DNA: TGTGCCAGCAGCTTGTTTCTGGTGGGGGATGCGGACACCGGGGAGCTGTTTTTT.